A single sample is the source of the 22 T cell receptor beta chains below, sequenced in a study of T cell repertoires in ileal Crohn's disease. The table came from immunoSEQ multiplex PCR; TCRdb's copy has only in-frame clones and leaves some out. This sample has 15,000 or so clones, with around 90% found just once. Sample: ileal tissue. The origin of the receptors is an adult with Crohn's disease.

The chain joins TRBV6-5 to TRBJ2-7, with D perhaps matching TRBD2 (5 bases). The CDR3 length is 15 residues. The germline V gene encodes CDR1 MNHEY and CDR2 SVGAGI. The V end was cut by 5 bases, the J end by 3 bases, with 17 bases between. CDR3 loop: CASSTAGVKGYEQYF. The CDR3 DNA reads as TGTGCCAGCAGTACCGCCGGGGTGAAAGGCTACGAGCAGTACTTC.

The chain joins TRBV28 to TRBJ1-2, with a possible D match to TRBD1 (6 bases). CDR1 MDHEN and CDR2 SYDVKM come from the germline V gene. The CDR3 contains 13 residues. Trimming removed 4 bases at V and 9 bases at J, with 15 bases between. The CDR3 DNA reads TGTGCCAGCAGTTCCTCGGACAGAACTAGCTACACCTTC. Translation gives CASSSSDRTSYTF.

This rearrangement joins TRBV16 to TRBJ1-2; 9 nucleotides align to TRBD1. CDR3 length equals 15 residues. Germline values: CDR1 KGHSY, CDR2 FQNENV. Trimming took 0 bases from V and 6 from J; bases not matched to a gene: 5. The CDR3 here is CASSQSTGGSHGYTF. DNA of the CDR3: TGTGCCAGCAGCCAATCCACAGGGGGCAGCCATGGCTACACCTTC.

This chain connects TRBV19 to TRBJ2-7; D might be TRBD1 (5 bases). From germline, CDR1 is LNHDA and CDR2 SQIVND (reference sequence). V shed 3 bases and J shed 0 bases, with 15 bases lying between them. This CDR3 has 16 residues. The DNA of the CDR3 is TGTGCCAGTAGTATCTATGGGCGACAGCCCTCCTACGAGCAGTACTTC. This gives the protein CASSIYGRQPSYEQYF.

CDR3 sequence reads: CASSLDKWGQALELTDTQYF. As DNA, the CDR3 is TGTGCCAGCAGCTTAGATAAGTGGGGACAGGCGCTAGAATTAACAGATACGCAGTATTTT. J is TRBJ2-3 and V is TRBV13; 8 nucleotides align to TRBD1. With V trimmed by 1 base and J by 3 bases, 18 bases remained unmatched. There are 20 residues in the CDR3. Per germline, CDR1 PRHDT and CDR2 FYEKMQ (reference sequence).

This clone was picked up a small number of times. The chain employs TRBV5-1 and TRBJ2-3; 13 nucleotides agree with TRBD2. There are 15 residues in the CDR3. V shed 4 bases, J shed 5 bases, and the junction held 4 bases outside the gene matches. CDR1 is SGHRS and CDR2 is YFSETQ in the germline V gene. The CDR3 loop is CASSQGLAGIDTQYF. In nucleotides, the CDR3 is TGCGCCAGCAGCCAGGGACTAGCGGGAATAGATACGCAGTATTTT.

The V gene is TRBV5-4, the J gene TRBJ1-1, with D uncertain. The CDR3 totals 14 residues. Between the trimmed V and J ends, which lost 4 bases and 2 bases, there was a span of 12 bases. Per the germline V gene, CDR1 is SGHNT and CDR2 is YYREEE (reference sequence). CDR3 region: CASSRSVVNTEAFF. Here the CDR3 DNA reads TGTGCCAGCAGCCGTTCAGTGGTCAACACTGAAGCTTTCTTT.

The V call is TRBV5-1, the J call TRBJ1-2; TRBD1 matches 8 bases. The trim removed 2 bases at V and 4 bases at J, leaving 7 bases unmatched. The CDR3 contains 15 residues. CDR1 is SGHRS, CDR2 YFSETQ, per germline. Here the CDR3 reads CASSFDRGEGYGYTF. The CDR3 DNA reads TGCGCCAGCAGCTTTGACAGGGGAGAAGGCTATGGCTACACCTTC.

The J gene is TRBJ2-5, the V gene TRBV7-3; a weak D match, TRBD1 (6 bases). V lost 5 bases and J 5 bases, leaving 12 bases between the germline ends. The CDR3 length is 13 residues. Germline V gives CDR1 SGHTA, CDR2 FQGTGA. CDR3: CASSQGRLETQYF. The CDR3, as DNA: TGTGCCAGCAGCCAGGGGAGACTGGAGACCCAGTACTTC. Full variable domain (remainder filled in from reference TRBV7-3 and TRBJ2-5): GAGVSQTPSNKVTEKGKYVELRCDPISGHTALYWYRQSLGQGPEFLIYFQGTGAADDSGLPNDRFFAVRPEGSVSTLKIQRTERGDSAVYLCASSQGRLETQYFGPGTRLLVL.

V gene TRBV4-2 combines with J gene TRBJ1-2; tentatively, D is TRBD1 (5 bases). Germline values: CDR1 LGHNA, CDR2 YNFKEQ. V gave up 7 bases and J gave up 1 base, with 19 bases separating them. This CDR3 is built from 16 residues. In DNA, the CDR3 is TGTGCCAGCACTAGGGGCAGTCTAACGCTTAACTATGGCTACACCTTC. It codes for CASTRGSLTLNYGYTF.

The rearrangement links TRBV11-2 to TRBJ2-7; 7 bases fit TRBD1. CDR3 size: 15 residues. Germline CDR1 is SGHAT and CDR2 is FQNNGV. V shed 5 bases, J shed 6 bases, and the junction held 13 bases outside the gene matches. The CDR3 DNA is TGTGCCAGCAGCCCTAGACAGGGAAGTAGGGGCGAGCAGTACTTC. This sequence encodes CASSPRQGSRGEQYF.

The CDR3 DNA sequence: TGTGCCAGTAGTATGGGACGGGGGATATACGAGCAGTACTTC. The encoded protein is CASSMGRGIYEQYF. This rearrangement joins TRBV19 to TRBJ2-7, with TRBD2 as a possible D gene (6 bases). There are 14 residues in the CDR3. Trimming shortened V by 3 bases and J by 4 bases, and 13 bases separated the two germline ends. CDR1 and CDR2 (germline): LNHDA, SQIVND (reference sequence).

This clone was observed once. The rearrangement links TRBV27 to TRBJ2-7; tentatively, D is TRBD1 (6 bases). Between the trimmed V and J ends, which lost 2 bases and 3 bases, there was a span of 14 bases. CDR3 length: 15 residues. CDR1 MNHEY and CDR2 SMNVEV come from the germline V gene (reference sequence). The chain's CDR3 is CASSLVTGTFYEQYF. The CDR3 DNA is TGTGCCAGCAGTTTAGTAACAGGGACCTTCTACGAGCAGTACTTC.

V and J are TRBV28 and TRBJ2-1; the match to TRBD2 covers 8 bases. CDR1 and CDR2 from the germline V gene are MDHEN and SYDVKM. J gave up 9 bases and V 5 bases, and 9 bases lay outside the gene matches. The CDR3 loop spans 14 amino acids. The CDR3 nucleotides are TGTGCCAGCAGTCTCAGACTAGCGAGCGGTGAGCAGTTCTTC. Its protein is CASSLRLASGEQFF.

The rearrangement joins TRBV12-5 to TRBJ2-1, with 9 bases lining up with TRBD2. Germline V lookup: CDR1 LGHNT, CDR2 FRNRAP. CDR3 length: 14 amino acids. V lost 5 bases and J lost 9; bases outside the gene matches: 8. The CDR3 protein is CASGLGGGAIEQFF. The DNA for the CDR3 is TGTGCTAGTGGTCTCGGCGGGGGGGCAATTGAGCAGTTCTTC.

The genes are TRBV7-8 and TRBJ2-1; 10 bases align to TRBD1. The germline V gene has CDR1 SGHVS and CDR2 FQNEAQ. Trimming at V came to 5 bases and at J to 7 bases, leaving 5 bases not matched to a gene. CDR3 size: 14 residues. The CDR3 protein is CASSMGQGFNEQFF. DNA of the CDR3: TGTGCCAGCAGCATGGGACAGGGGTTTAATGAGCAGTTCTTC.

The chain's CDR3 is CASSLSGQGPDTQYF. In nucleotides, the CDR3 is TGTGCCAGCAGTCTTTCTGGACAGGGCCCAGATACGCAGTATTTT. The genes are TRBV6-1 and TRBJ2-3; 8 bases map to TRBD1. This CDR3 has 15 amino acids. V lost 5 bases, J lost 4 bases, and 8 bases stayed unmatched. Germline assignment: CDR1 MNHNS and CDR2 SASEGT.

This chain connects TRBV14 to TRBJ1-5, with D unresolved. The CDR3 extends over 17 amino acids. V lost 3 bases to trimming and J lost 5 bases, with 20 bases between them. The germline CDR1 and CDR2 sequences are SGHDN and FVKESK. This CDR3 is CASSQAWVPTGHQPQHF. In DNA, the CDR3 is TGTGCCAGCAGCCAGGCGTGGGTTCCAACGGGTCATCAGCCCCAGCATTTT.

The V call is TRBV5-4, the J call TRBJ1-2; 10 bases agree with TRBD1. Germline V CDR1 and CDR2: SGHNT, YYREEE (reference sequence). Trimming removed 5 bases from V and 4 bases from J; junction bases left unmatched: 8. This CDR3 is built from 15 residues. CDR3 DNA sequence: TGTGCCAGCAGACAAGACAGGGGGCCCGTCTATGGCTACACCTTC. Translating gives CASRQDRGPVYGYTF.

CDR3 coding DNA: TGTGCCAGCAGTCGGACTAGCGGGACAACCGGGGAGCTGTTTTTT. As protein: CASSRTSGTTGELFF. This chain joins TRBV6-5 and TRBJ2-2, with 12 bases that match TRBD2. The germline V gene encodes CDR1 MNHEY and CDR2 SVGAGI. The CDR3 runs to 15 residues. V gave up 5 bases and J gave up 5 bases; unmatched junction bases: 3.

In its sample, this clone was seen a few times. The chain has TRBV7-8 and TRBJ2-7; TRBD2 aligns across 12 bases. Germline-derived CDR1 and CDR2 are SGHVS and FQNEAQ. With V trimmed by 5 bases and J by 1 base, 9 bases remained unmatched. CDR3 length: 17 amino acids. The CDR3 is CASSLQRTSGKSYEQYF. The CDR3 nucleotides are TGTGCCAGCAGCCTTCAGAGGACTAGCGGGAAATCCTACGAGCAGTACTTC.

About this clone: The sample contains more than one DNA sequence encoding this CDR3. The genes are TRBV9 and TRBJ1-1; 10 bases map to TRBD1. The CDR3 length is 15 residues. The germline V gene encodes CDR1 SGDLS and CDR2 YYNGEE. The V and J ends lost 2 bases and 3 bases, in that order; junction bases with no gene match: 4. The CDR3 nucleotides read TGTGCCAGCAGCGTGGGACAGGGGTGGGACACTGAAGCTTTCTTT. It specifies CASSVGQGWDTEAFF.